The next 10 T cell receptor beta chains were all read from a single sample in a study of human T cells and chemical hapten exposure. Time point defined: pre-sensitization, week 0. As for treatment: therapeutic diphenylcyclopropenone sensitization with weekly scalp DPC. TCRdb redid the calling of the RACE reads with MiXCR, one entry per CDR3 protein. Among about 98,000 distinct CDR3 sequences listed, approximately 11% were seen once. Sequenced material: whole blood, taken in connection with sensitization to the hapten diphenylcyclopropenone (DPC). These TCRs come from a woman between 55 and 75 years old with alopecia areata. Some clones in this sample may be carry-over from other donors' samples.

A single count supports this clonotype. This chain uses TRBV7-2 with TRBJ1-1; no firm D call. Germline-derived CDR1 and CDR2 are SGHTA and FQGNSA. V lost 1 base to trimming and J lost 1 base, with 7 bases between them. The CDR3 consists of 14 residues. This chain's CDR3 is CASSLGPANTEAFF. Written as DNA, the CDR3 is TGTGCCAGCAGCTTAGGACCGGCGAACACTGAAGCTTTCTTT. The full variable domain, with the rest looked up from reference TRBV7-2 and TRBJ1-1, is GAGVSQSPSNKVTEKGKDVELRCDPISGHTALYWYRQSLGQGLEFLIYFQGNSAPDKSGLPSDRFSAERTGGSVSTLTIQRTQQEDSAVYLCASSLGPANTEAFFGQGTRLTVV.

This clonotype has at least ten counts. The CDR3 region is CSASGLNTDTQYF. The DNA of the CDR3 is TGCAGTGCTAGCGGACTAAACACAGATACGCAGTATTTT. The V call is TRBV20-1, the J call TRBJ2-3, with D perhaps matching TRBD2 (6 bases). CDR1 and CDR2 from the germline V gene are DFQATT and SNEGSKA (reference sequence). This CDR3 spans 13 amino acids. The germline V and J ends were trimmed by 3 bases and 2 bases, with 9 bases remaining between them.

This clonotype was counted at least ten times. J is TRBJ2-2 and V is TRBV29-1; 11 bases line up with TRBD2. Per the germline V gene, CDR1 is SQVTM and CDR2 is ANQGSEA. Unmatched junction bases numbered 8, after V lost 5 bases and J lost 3 bases. The CDR3 is 16 residues long. CDR3 protein: CSVTGLAEAHTGELFF. DNA of the CDR3: TGCAGCGTTACGGGACTAGCGGAGGCACACACCGGGGAGCTGTTTTTT.

The rearrangement uses TRBV7-9 and TRBJ2-2; D uncertain. In germline, CDR1 is SEHNR, CDR2 FQNEAQ (reference sequence). There are 13 residues in the CDR3. V lost 1 base, J lost 4 bases, and 4 bases lay in between. CDR3 DNA: TGTGCCAGCAGCTTAGTCCGCACCGGGGAGCTGTTTTTT. Encoded protein: CASSLVRTGELFF.

This clonotype has a handful of counts. A much larger clone sits a single nucleotide away, making a read error possible. V gene TRBV12-3 or TRBV12-4 combines with J gene TRBJ1-1, with D unresolved. The CDR3 is 14 amino acids. The V gene lost 2 bases and the J gene lost 0 bases, with 7 bases spanning the gap. The CDR3 spells CASSLRSMNTEAFF. Written as DNA, the CDR3 is TGTGCCAGCAGTTTAAGGAGCATGAACACTGAAGCTTTCTTT.

This clonotype was picked up many times. The chain carries TRBV19 and TRBJ2-2; 7 nucleotides match TRBD2. This CDR3 is 17 amino acids long. J was trimmed by 4 bases and V by 0 bases; bases with no gene match: 8. Germline V CDR1 and CDR2: LNHDA, SQIVND (reference sequence). CDR3 amino acids: CASSIDSGGLGTGELFF. CDR3 coding DNA: TGTGCCAGTAGTATAGATTCGGGAGGTCTGGGCACCGGGGAGCTGTTTTTT.

The rearrangement links TRBV29-1 to TRBJ1-5; D is uncertain. Germline V gene sequence: CDR1 SQVTM, CDR2 ANQGSEA. Trimming left V 6 bases short and J 5 bases short, with 11 bases between. The length of the CDR3 is 12 residues. The CDR3 loop reads CSVGSDDQPQHF. The CDR3 coding sequence is TGCAGCGTCGGGTCGGACGATCAGCCCCAGCATTTT.

This clonotype was counted between two and nine times. The chain has TRBV14 and TRBJ1-1, with 8 bases lining up with TRBD1. Germline V gene sequence: CDR1 SGHDN, CDR2 FVKESK. With V trimmed by 4 bases and J by 6 bases, 13 bases remained unmatched. The CDR3 covers 16 residues. The CDR3 coding sequence is TGTGCCAGCAGCCCAACTCGGACAGGGAGGACAGCTGAAGCTTTCTTT. It yields the protein CASSPTRTGRTAEAFF.

In this sample, this clonotype turned up many times. The chain recombines TRBV6-1 with TRBJ2-7; 8 bases fit TRBD2. V dropped 5 bases and J dropped 3; count of bases not matched to a gene: 9. The CDR3 contains 15 residues. Germline CDR1 reads MNHNS; CDR2 reads SASEGT. In DNA, the CDR3 is TGTGCCAGCAGTCCGGGACCGGGAGGGATCTACGAGCAGTACTTC. Translated, it gives CASSPGPGGIYEQYF.

This chain links TRBV5-1 with TRBJ1-2, with TRBD1 identical over 9 bases. Trimming cost V 4 bases and J 6 bases; bases outside gene matches: 4. The V gene's germline CDR1 is SGHRS and CDR2 YFSETQ. This CDR3 spans 13 amino acids. The CDR3 sequence is CASSQDRGHGYTF. Here the CDR3 DNA reads TGCGCCAGCAGCCAGGACAGGGGTCATGGCTACACCTTC.